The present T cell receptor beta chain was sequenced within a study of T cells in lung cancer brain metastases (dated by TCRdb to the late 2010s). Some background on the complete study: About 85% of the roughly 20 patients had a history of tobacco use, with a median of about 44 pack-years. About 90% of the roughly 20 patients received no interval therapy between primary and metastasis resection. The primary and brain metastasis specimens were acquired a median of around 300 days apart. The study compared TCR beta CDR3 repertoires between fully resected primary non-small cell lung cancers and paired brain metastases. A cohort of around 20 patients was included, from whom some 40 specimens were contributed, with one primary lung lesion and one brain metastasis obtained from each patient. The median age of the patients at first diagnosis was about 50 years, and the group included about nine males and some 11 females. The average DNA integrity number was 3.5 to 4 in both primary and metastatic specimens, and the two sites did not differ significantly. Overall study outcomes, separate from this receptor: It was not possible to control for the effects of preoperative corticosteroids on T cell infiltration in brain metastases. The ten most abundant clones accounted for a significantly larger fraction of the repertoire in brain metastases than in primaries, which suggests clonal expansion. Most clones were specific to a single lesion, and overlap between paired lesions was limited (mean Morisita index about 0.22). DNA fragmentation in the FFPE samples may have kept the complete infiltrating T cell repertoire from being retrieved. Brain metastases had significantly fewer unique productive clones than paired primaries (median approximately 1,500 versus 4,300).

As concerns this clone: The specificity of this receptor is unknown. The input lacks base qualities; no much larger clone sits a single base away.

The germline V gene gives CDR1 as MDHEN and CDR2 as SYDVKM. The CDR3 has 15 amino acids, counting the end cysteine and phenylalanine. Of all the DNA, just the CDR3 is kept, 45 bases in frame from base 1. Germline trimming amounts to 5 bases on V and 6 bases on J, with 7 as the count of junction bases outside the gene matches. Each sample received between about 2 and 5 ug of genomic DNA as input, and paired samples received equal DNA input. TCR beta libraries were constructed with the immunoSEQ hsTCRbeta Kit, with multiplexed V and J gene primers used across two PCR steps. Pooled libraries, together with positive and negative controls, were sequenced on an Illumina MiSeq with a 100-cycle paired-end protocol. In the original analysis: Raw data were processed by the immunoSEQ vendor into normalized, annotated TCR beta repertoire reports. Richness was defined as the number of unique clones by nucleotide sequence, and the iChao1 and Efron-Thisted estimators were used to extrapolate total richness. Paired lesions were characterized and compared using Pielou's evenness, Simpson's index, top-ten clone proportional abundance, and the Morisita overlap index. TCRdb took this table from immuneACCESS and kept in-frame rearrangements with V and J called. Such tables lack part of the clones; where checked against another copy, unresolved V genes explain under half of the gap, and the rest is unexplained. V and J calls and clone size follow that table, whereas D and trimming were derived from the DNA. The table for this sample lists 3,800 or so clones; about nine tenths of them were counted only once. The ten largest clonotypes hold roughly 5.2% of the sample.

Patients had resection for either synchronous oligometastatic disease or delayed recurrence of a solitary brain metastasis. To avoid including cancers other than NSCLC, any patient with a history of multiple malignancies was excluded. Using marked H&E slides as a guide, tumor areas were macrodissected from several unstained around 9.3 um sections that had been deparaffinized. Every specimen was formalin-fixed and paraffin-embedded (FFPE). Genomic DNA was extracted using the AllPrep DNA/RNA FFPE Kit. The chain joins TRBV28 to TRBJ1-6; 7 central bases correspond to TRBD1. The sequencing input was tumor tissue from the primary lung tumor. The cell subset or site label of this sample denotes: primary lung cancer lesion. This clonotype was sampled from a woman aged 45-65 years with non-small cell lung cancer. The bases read TGTGCCAGCAGTAAAAGGGACAGAGCTAATTCACCCCTCCACTTT. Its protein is CASSKRDRANSPLHF.